These T cell receptor beta chains were read from a single sample in a study of blood T cell repertoires in COVID-19. The assay was immunoSEQ multiplex PCR, and TCRdb's table has in-frame clones only and misses some. The sample yields some 220,000 clones, approximately 90% seen once. The sample taken for sequencing was PBMCs or T cells enriched from blood (not recorded which). These receptors all stem from a woman in her thirties or forties with acute COVID-19. Each CDR3 is given with its conserved first and last residue. The D gene is left open where the match is weak. Clone size appears in some rows only: once, few, many, or a class for an expanded clone.

V gene	clone size	J gene	D gene	CDR3 length	CDR3 protein	CDR3 DNA
TRBV19	NA	TRBJ1-1	NA	15	CASSNSGGVNTEAFF	TGTGCCAGTAGTAATTCCGGGGGGGTGAACACTGAAGCTTTCTTT
TRBV7-3	NA	TRBJ1-1	NA	10	CASGGTEAFF	TGTGCCAGCGGAGGGACTGAAGCTTTCTTT
TRBV19	NA	TRBJ1-1	NA	13	CASSITTSTEAFF	TGTGCCAGTAGTATCACTACCAGCACTGAAGCTTTCTTT
TRBV7-2	NA	TRBJ2-5	NA	13	CASSLDRGETQYF	TGTGCCAGCAGCTTAGACAGAGGGGAGACCCAGTACTTC
TRBV27	NA	TRBJ2-2	NA	16	CASSLVGRTNTGELFF	TGTGCCAGCAGTTTAGTGGGGCGGACGAACACCGGGGAGCTGTTTTTT
TRBV27	many	TRBJ1-5	NA	14	CASSSSRGNQPQHF	TGTGCCAGCAGTTCATCTCGGGGCAATCAGCCCCAGCATTTT
TRBV24-1	NA	TRBJ2-2	TRBD1	16	CATSDWGQGRTGELFF	TGTGCCACCAGTGATTGGGGACAGGGGAGGACCGGGGAGCTGTTTTTT
TRBV7-2	few	TRBJ1-6	TRBD1	15	CASRYGDREYSPLHF	TGTGCCAGCAGGTACGGGGACAGGGAGTACTCACCCCTCCACTTT
TRBV5-1	NA	TRBJ1-2	NA	13	CASSLSGLEGYTF	TGCGCCAGCAGCTTGAGCGGTCTCGAGGGCTACACCTTC
TRBV30	NA	TRBJ1-2	NA	13	CAWSVNRVTGYTF	TGTGCCTGGAGTGTAAACAGGGTGACTGGCTACACCTTC
TRBV6-5	NA	TRBJ1-2	NA	14	CASSYSGQTYGYTF	TGTGCCAGCAGTTACTCGGGGCAGACCTATGGCTACACCTTC
TRBV2	NA	TRBJ2-3	TRBD2	15	CASSGRAAGRDTQYF	TGTGCCAGCAGTGGGAGAGCAGCGGGGCGAGATACGCAGTATTTT
TRBV7-9	once	TRBJ1-2	TRBD1	16	CASSLVGQGANYGYTF	TGTGCCAGCAGCTTAGTAGGACAGGGGGCGAACTATGGCTACACCTTC
TRBV7-2	once	TRBJ1-2	NA	14	CASSLDPGNYGYTF	TGTGCCAGCAGCTTAGACCCAGGGAACTATGGCTACACCTTC
TRBV4-1	NA	TRBJ1-5	NA	16	CASSQVGQSSNQPQHF	TGCGCCAGCAGCCAAGTGGGGCAGTCTAGCAATCAGCCCCAGCATTTT
TRBV2	NA	TRBJ2-7	TRBD2	15	CASRELAGKIYEQYF	TGTGCCAGCAGGGAACTAGCGGGGAAGATCTACGAGCAGTACTTC
TRBV4-2	NA	TRBJ1-5	TRBD1	20	CASSLLAGQPGGIINQPQHF	TGTGCCAGCAGCCTACTGGCCGGACAACCAGGGGGCATTATTAATCAGCCCCAGCATTTT
TRBV19	NA	TRBJ1-1	NA	14	CASSTGLMNTEAFF	TGTGCCAGTAGCACAGGGCTCATGAACACTGAAGCTTTCTTT
TRBV7-3	NA	TRBJ1-3	NA	13	CASSPGSGNTIYF	TGTGCCAGCAGCCCGGGCTCTGGAAACACCATATATTTT
TRBV7-3	NA	TRBJ1-1	NA	13	CASSLGQNTEAFF	TGTGCCAGCAGCTTAGGACAGAACACTGAAGCTTTCTTT
TRBV7-7	NA	TRBJ2-7	NA	18	CASSLLHDCPMGKDEQYF	TGTGCTAGCAGCTTACTTCATGACTGCCCCATGGGTAAGGACGAGCAGTACTTC
TRBV6-5	NA	TRBJ1-3	NA	15	CASRPGGESGNTIYF	TGTGCCAGCAGGCCTGGTGGGGAGTCTGGAAACACCATATATTTT
TRBV9	once	TRBJ2-2	NA	16	CASSSRGAVNTGELFF	TGTGCCAGCAGCTCCCGGGGGGCAGTTAACACCGGGGAGCTGTTTTTT
TRBV24-1	NA	TRBJ1-1	TRBD1	14	CATSAGGVHTEAFF	TGTGCCACCAGTGCAGGGGGCGTGCACACTGAAGCTTTCTTT
TRBV19	once	TRBJ1-1	TRBD1	15	CASIHTTGGPTEAFF	TGTGCCAGTATTCATACCACAGGGGGCCCCACTGAAGCTTTCTTT
TRBV2	NA	TRBJ1-6	NA	15	CASIHSNSYNSPLHF	TGTGCCAGTATCCACAGTAACTCCTATAATTCACCCCTCCACTTT
TRBV25-1	NA	TRBJ2-2	NA	16	CASSGTLGSFGGELFF	TGTGCCAGCAGTGGTACACTAGGGTCTTTTGGCGGGGAGCTGTTTTTT
TRBV19	NA	TRBJ1-1	NA	14	CASSENRETTEAFF	TGTGCCAGTAGTGAAAACAGGGAGACCACTGAAGCTTTCTTT
TRBV15	NA	TRBJ2-3	NA	14	CASPGGPSTDTQYF	TGTGCCTCCCCAGGGGGGCCGAGCACAGATACGCAGTATTTT
TRBV4-1	NA	TRBJ2-1	TRBD2	17	CASSHPGRGDQSNEQFF	TGCGCCAGCAGCCATCCCGGGAGGGGGGATCAATCCAATGAGCAGTTCTTC
TRBV6-5	NA	TRBJ1-1	NA	14	CASRPSTVHTEAFF	TGTGCCAGCCGTCCAAGTACAGTTCACACTGAAGCTTTCTTT
TRBV5-1	once	TRBJ2-1	NA	13	CASSFGEYNEQFF	TGCGCCAGCAGCTTCGGGGAATACAATGAGCAGTTCTTC
TRBV19	NA	TRBJ1-6	NA	15	CASSGRGSRSSPLHF	TGTGCCAGTAGCGGGAGAGGATCTAGGAGCTCACCCCTCCACTTT
TRBV19	NA	TRBJ2-5	TRBD2	17	CASSISRLAGGRETQYF	TGTGCCAGTAGTATATCACGACTAGCGGGGGGGCGGGAGACCCAGTACTTC
TRBV7-2	NA	TRBJ2-1	TRBD1	17	CASSPRPGQSSYNEQFF	TGTGCCAGCAGCCCGAGACCGGGACAGAGCTCCTACAATGAGCAGTTCTTC
TRBV11-2	NA	TRBJ1-1	NA	18	CASSLDKFPGTVNTEAFF	TGTGCCAGCAGCTTAGATAAATTTCCGGGAACAGTGAACACTGAAGCTTTCTTT
TRBV29-1	few	TRBJ1-2	NA	11	CSDRINYGYTF	TGCAGCGACAGAATTAACTATGGCTACACCTTC
TRBV6-5	NA	TRBJ2-7	TRBD2	13	CASRSGGSYEQYF	TGTGCCAGCAGGAGCGGGGGGTCCTACGAGCAGTACTTC
TRBV29-1	NA	TRBJ2-5	TRBD1	13	CSANNRGGETQYF	TGCAGCGCTAATAACAGGGGTGGAGAGACCCAGTACTTC
TRBV7-6	NA	TRBJ2-3	NA	15	CASSSTLVGTDTQYF	TGTGCCAGCAGCTCAACTTTGGTCGGCACAGATACGCAGTATTTT
TRBV6-6	NA	TRBJ2-7	TRBD1	14	CASSPGTATYEQYF	TGTGCCAGCAGTCCCGGGACAGCAACCTACGAGCAGTACTTC
TRBV19	NA	TRBJ2-2	TRBD1	16	CASSIGDRGSPGELFF	TGTGCCAGTAGTATAGGGGACAGGGGGTCCCCCGGGGAGCTGTTTTTT
TRBV19	NA	TRBJ1-1	NA	15	CASSPDGEENTEAFF	TGTGCCAGTAGTCCGGATGGGGAGGAGAACACTGAAGCTTTCTTT
TRBV29-1	NA	TRBJ1-2	NA	16	CSVVGQPPEVNYGYTF	TGCAGCGTTGTGGGGCAGCCCCCAGAAGTTAACTATGGCTACACCTTC
TRBV4-3	once	TRBJ1-1	NA	17	CASSQSHAGVGNTEAFF	TGCGCCAGCAGCCAGTCCCATGCAGGGGTTGGGAACACTGAAGCTTTCTTT